This T cell receptor beta chain was recovered during a study of T cell responses to AZD1222 COVID-19 vaccine. Points on this clone: The target antigen is unknown.

Generated by immunoSEQ multiplex PCR, the TCRdb table keeps only in-frame clones and is missing some. The data show some 110,000 clones, about nine tenths seen once. Second-dose schedules of about 4 or about 12 weeks were combined. Study results and limitations: White British people made up most donors, females outnumbered males, and clonal diversity was possibly underestimated. Across the whole spike, CD4 TCRs peaked at regions 160-218 and 743-854. Only six people who got AZD1222 tested seropositive at baseline.

The CDR3 loop spans 14 amino acids. Trimming cost V 2 bases and J 6 bases, with 14 bases left between them. CDR1 is SGHRS, CDR2 YFSETQ, per germline. V and J are TRBV5-1 and TRBJ1-2; tentatively, D is TRBD1 (5 bases). The specimen was peripheral blood, collected 28 days after the second AZD1222 dose. This TCR was sampled from an adult who received the AZD1222 COVID-19 vaccine. CDR3 sequence: CASSLTGIQDGYTF. CDR3 sequence (DNA): TGCGCCAGCAGCTTAACCGGGATACAGGATGGCTACACCTTC.